The 24 T cell receptor beta chains given below trace back to one sample, sequenced in a study of cytomegalovirus exposure and HLA in healthy donors. The PCR employed 60 Vbeta primers together with 13 Jbeta primers. Here immunoSEQ multiplex PCR was the method, and the copy in TCRdb shows in-frame clones only, minus some. The data contain around 140,000 clones, around two thirds of them singletons. Input material: PBMCs. Receptors originate from a woman in her fifties or sixties in good health and CMV-seropositive.

This sequence joins TRBV15 and TRBJ2-7; maybe TRBD2 (5 bases). There are 15 residues in the CDR3. Looked up from germline, CDR1 is LNHNV and CDR2 is YYDKDF (reference sequence). Trimming left V 2 bases short and J 2 bases short, with 13 bases between. The CDR3 region has the DNA TGTGCCACCAGCAGACAGAGCGGTGGGGCCTACGAGCAGTACTTC. As protein: CATSRQSGGAYEQYF.

The table lists this clone with a few counts. The rearrangement links TRBV30 to TRBJ2-5, with a weak D call TRBD1 (6 bases). Between the trimmed V and J ends, which lost 1 base and 5 bases, there was a span of 8 bases. Per germline, CDR1 GTSNPN and CDR2 SVGIG (reference sequence). The CDR3 loop spans 12 amino acids. CDR3 region: CAWSGTVETQYF. The DNA of the CDR3 is TGTGCCTGGAGTGGGACAGTCGAGACCCAGTACTTC.

V gene TRBV2 combines with J gene TRBJ1-2, with D possibly TRBD1 on 6 matching bases. This CDR3 region has 14 residues. CDR1 and CDR2 (germline): SNHLY, FYNNEI. Trimming cost V 11 bases and J 5 bases, with 21 bases left between them. The CDR3: CADGQGGARYGYTF. The DNA for the CDR3 is TGTGCCGACGGCCAAGGGGGGGCGAGGTATGGCTACACCTTC.

The chain is built from TRBV5-1 and TRBJ1-2; D gene ambiguous. The germline V and J ends were trimmed by 4 bases and 8 bases, with 18 bases remaining between them. The germline V gene encodes CDR1 SGHRS and CDR2 YFSETQ. The CDR3 extends over 14 amino acids. The CDR3 DNA reads as TGCGCCAGCAGCCCCCCCCTCGATGTGGGCGGCTACACCTTC. Translating gives CASSPPLDVGGYTF.

This clone was recorded once. The rearrangement joins TRBV28 to TRBJ1-5; 7 nucleotides align to TRBD1. CDR1 and CDR2 (germline): MDHEN, SYDVKM. The CDR3 extends over 16 amino acids. After removal of 8 bases from V and 0 bases from J, the junction contained 10 bases not matched to a gene. CDR3 nucleotide sequence: TGTGCCAGCCGCCCGGGACAGAGGTATAGCAATCAGCCCCAGCATTTT. Its translation is CASRPGQRYSNQPQHF.

The chain is built from TRBV19 and TRBJ1-4; D is possibly TRBD1 (6 bases). Germline V CDR1 and CDR2: LNHDA, SQIVND (reference sequence). The CDR3 runs 17 residues. Trimming left V 5 bases short and J 0 bases short, with 16 bases between. In nucleotides, the CDR3 is TGTGCCAGTAGTCAACGAGGACAGTTAGCAACTAATGAAAAACTGTTTTTT. Translation: CASSQRGQLATNEKLFF.

The rearrangement joins TRBV4-1 to TRBJ2-3; 9 nucleotides match TRBD1. J lost 4 bases, V lost 8 bases, and 10 bases had no gene match. CDR3 length: 15 residues. Germline CDR1 and CDR2: MGHRA and YSYEKL. The CDR3 bases are TGCGCCAGCTCACAGAGGGACAGGGACGCAGATACGCAGTATTTT. Encoded protein: CASSQRDRDADTQYF.

The V and J genes are TRBV6-5 and TRBJ1-2; D is perhaps TRBD1 (6 bases). Germline loops: CDR1 MNHEY, CDR2 SVGAGI. Deletions cut 9 bases from V and 4 bases from J, with 18 bases between. There are 14 residues in the CDR3. In DNA, the CDR3 is TGTGCCAGTAAGCCTGGGACAACAACCTATGGCTACACCTTC. Encoded protein: CASKPGTTTYGYTF.

The chain is built from TRBV19 and TRBJ2-7; tentative D call: TRBD1 (6 bases). Germline values: CDR1 LNHDA, CDR2 SQIVND (reference sequence). Trimming removed 4 bases from V and 0 bases from J, with 13 bases in between. The length of the CDR3 is 15 residues. CDR3 bases: TGTGCCAGTAGTACCCGGACAGCGAGCTCCTACGAGCAGTACTTC. Amino acid sequence: CASSTRTASSYEQYF.

CDR3: CASSTGASEKLFF. The CDR3 DNA follows: TGTGCCAGCAGTACAGGGGCGAGCGAAAAACTGTTTTTT. The chain joins TRBV28 to TRBJ1-4, with 7 nucleotides matching TRBD1. Germline trimming cut 5 bases from V and 8 bases from J; bases unmatched to any gene: 5. The CDR3 totals 13 residues. CDR1 is MDHEN and CDR2 is SYDVKM in the germline V gene.

This chain uses TRBV27 with TRBJ2-3, with 9 bases lining up with TRBD1. CDR1 is MNHEY, CDR2 SMNVEV, per germline (reference sequence). V lost 3 bases to trimming and J lost 6 bases; unmatched junction nucleotides: 4. CDR3 length: 14 residues. CDR3 in amino acids: CASSLGQGWDTQYF. The CDR3 DNA sequence: TGTGCCAGCAGTTTGGGACAGGGTTGGGATACGCAGTATTTT.

The chain couples TRBV6-4 to TRBJ2-2; 7 nucleotides agree with TRBD2. There are 14 residues in the CDR3. CDR1 is MRHNA and CDR2 is SNTAGT in the germline V gene. V dropped 4 bases and J dropped 4; count of bases not matched to a gene: 3. CDR3 DNA sequence: TGTGCCAGCAGTGCTAGCGGCGGCACCGGGGAGCTGTTTTTT. This sequence encodes CASSASGGTGELFF.

V gene TRBV28 combines with J gene TRBJ1-2; D perhaps matches TRBD1 (6 bases). The CDR3 runs to 15 residues. Germline CDR1 is MDHEN and CDR2 is SYDVKM. The ends were cut back, 6 bases at V and 3 bases at J, with 17 bases in the middle. The CDR3 reads CASSQPDRRHYGYTF. The CDR3 bases are TGTGCCAGCAGCCAACCCGACAGGAGACACTATGGCTACACCTTC.

V and J are TRBV28 and TRBJ2-1; D gene uncertain. V lost 2 bases and J 7 bases, leaving 12 bases between the germline ends. Germline V gene data show CDR1 as MDHEN and CDR2 as SYDVKM. This CDR3 region has 14 residues. The CDR3 loop is CASSLGSSRNEQFF. CDR3 in DNA: TGTGCCAGCAGTTTAGGAAGCTCGAGGAATGAGCAGTTCTTC.

This clone was counted a few times. For the CDR3, the DNA is TGCGCCAGCAGCTTGAACAGGGCGGACGAGCAGTACTTC. It is translated as CASSLNRADEQYF. The chain recombines TRBV5-1 with TRBJ2-7; perhaps TRBD1 as D (6 bases). Trimming took off 1 base at V and 5 bases at J, with 10 bases between the two ends. The CDR3 has 13 residues. Germline lookup yields CDR1 SGHRS and CDR2 YFSETQ.

This chain uses TRBV19 with TRBJ2-3; TRBD1 agrees at 8 bases. Germline V lookup: CDR1 LNHDA, CDR2 SQIVND (reference sequence). The CDR3 runs 16 residues. The trim removed 10 bases at V and 0 bases at J, leaving 12 bases unmatched. CDR3 bases: TGTGCCACCCGGGACAGGCACTATTCTAGCACAGATACGCAGTATTTT. It encodes CATRDRHYSSTDTQYF.

CDR3 bases: TGTGCCAGCACCCCGGCAGGGGGGCACACTGAAGCTTTCTTT. The encoded protein is CASTPAGGHTEAFF. This rearrangement joins TRBV6-5 to TRBJ1-1; 7 nucleotides agree with TRBD1. Germline assignment: CDR1 MNHEY and CDR2 SVGAGI. Losses at the gene ends were 7 bases for V and 3 bases for J; bases not matched to a gene: 8. There are 14 residues in the CDR3.

This sequence joins TRBV28 and TRBJ1-4; D unresolved. There are 15 residues in the CDR3. Germline loops: CDR1 MDHEN, CDR2 SYDVKM. Trimming removed 1 base at V and 0 bases at J, with 6 bases between. DNA for the CDR3: TGTGCCAGCAGTTTATCCGGGTCAACTAATGAAAAACTGTTTTTT. It translates to CASSLSGSTNEKLFF.

Turning to this clone: Other DNA sequences in the sample encode the same CDR3. Here the CDR3 DNA reads TGCGCCAGCAGCTTGGCGGCAGGGAACACCGGGGAGCTGTTTTTT. This gives the protein CASSLAAGNTGELFF. This sequence joins TRBV5-1 and TRBJ2-2; D gene uncertain. Deletions cut 0 bases from V and 1 base from J, with 7 bases between. This CDR3 region has 15 residues. Germline V gene sequence: CDR1 SGHRS, CDR2 YFSETQ.

The rearrangement uses TRBV28 and TRBJ1-1; D remains ambiguous. The CDR3 is 12 residues long. Germline V CDR1 and CDR2: MDHEN, SYDVKM. V dropped 6 bases and J dropped 4 bases, with 9 bases sitting between them. CDR3 sequence: CASRGRVTEAFF. CDR3 nucleotides: TGTGCCAGCAGGGGGAGGGTCACTGAAGCTTTCTTT.

This chain uses TRBV28 with TRBJ1-5; possibly TRBD1 for D (5 bases). Germline-derived CDR1 and CDR2 are MDHEN and SYDVKM. V was pared by 6 bases and J by 8 bases, with 14 bases between. This CDR3 is built from 13 residues. The CDR3, as DNA: TGTGCCAGCAGCCCTGGGACTTCCAAGCCCCAGCATTTT. It yields the protein CASSPGTSKPQHF.

The V call is TRBV11-1, the J call TRBJ2-1, with D tentatively TRBD1 (5 bases). This CDR3 has 15 amino acids. CDR1 and CDR2 (germline): SGHAT, FQDESV (reference sequence). Trimming took off 3 bases at V and 6 bases at J, with 15 bases between the two ends. The CDR3, as DNA: TGTGCCAGCAGCTTCCCCCAGGGTGGGCTCAATGAGCAGTTCTTC. Its translation: CASSFPQGGLNEQFF.

CDR3 bases: TGCGCCAGCAGCTTGGATATCACGGTCTGGGAGCAGTTCTTC. Protein: CASSLDITVWEQFF. The chain couples TRBV5-1 to TRBJ2-1; no clear D gene. V gave up 0 bases and J gave up 10 bases, with 14 bases separating them. Germline V CDR1 and CDR2: SGHRS, YFSETQ. The length of the CDR3 is 14 residues.

As DNA, the CDR3 is TGTGCCAGCATCCGGAGAGGGAGAACTGAAGCTTTCTTT. Translating it yields CASIRRGRTEAFF. This rearrangement joins TRBV6-1 to TRBJ1-1; D is undetermined. V lost 7 bases to trimming and J lost 5 bases, with 14 bases between them. Germline V gives CDR1 MNHNS, CDR2 SASEGT. The CDR3 loop spans 13 amino acids.